The T cell receptor beta chain under discussion was sequenced for a study of patients and donors after allogeneic stem cell transplantation. TCRdb re-analysed the RT-PCR reads in MiXCR, keeping a single row per CDR3 protein. The table lists about 57,000 distinct CDR3 sequences, approximately 12% of them singletons. This clonotype was picked up a small number of times. The CDR3 covers 14 residues. Germline assignment: CDR1 SGHRS and CDR2 YFSETQ. J lost 7 bases, V lost 5 bases, and 5 bases had no gene match. Sequenced input: blood, either unsorted or a sorted T cell fraction (not recorded which). This chain joins TRBV5-1 and TRBJ2-2, with 10 nucleotides matching TRBD2. The sequence derives from a human donor who was either an allogeneic HSCT recipient or a stem cell or donor lymphocyte infusion donor (not recorded which). It is not recorded whose cells these are; they may come from a transplant donor. As DNA, the CDR3 is TGCGCCAGCAGACTAGCGGGACCGGGCGGGGAGCTGTTTTTT. It encodes CASRLAGPGGELFF.